These 15 T cell receptor beta chains share one sample of origin, sequenced in a study of blood T cell repertoires in COVID-19. Measured with immunoSEQ multiplex PCR; TCRdb has only the in-frame clones, and not every one. The repertoire consists of tens of thousands of clones, with over 75% occurring once and the leading ten covering about 2.7%. The sequencing input was peripheral blood. The origin of the receptors is a woman older than 75 with acute or convalescent COVID-19.

This clone was seen more than once but under ten times. The CDR3: CASRGDRGDYGYTF. CDR3 DNA sequence: TGTGCCAGCAGGGGGGACAGGGGAGACTATGGCTACACCTTC. The J gene is TRBJ1-2, the V gene TRBV25-1; 10 nucleotides line up with TRBD1. Germline-derived CDR1 and CDR2 are MGHDK and SYGVNS. The V gene end was trimmed by 6 bases and the J gene end by 3 bases; junction bases not matched to a gene: 4. CDR3 size: 14 residues.

The V call is TRBV5-1, the J call TRBJ2-3; 8 positions agree with TRBD1. CDR3 length equals 15 residues. Per the germline V gene, CDR1 is SGHRS and CDR2 is YFSETQ. The junction had 2 bases not matched to a gene; V was cut back by 0 bases and J by 2 bases. The CDR3 region is CASSLDRGDTDTQYF. The CDR3 DNA sequence: TGCGCCAGCAGCTTGGACAGGGGGGACACAGATACGCAGTATTTT.

This clone appeared once. The rearrangement joins TRBV10-3 to TRBJ1-3; 8 bases are shared with TRBD1. The CDR3 is made up of 17 amino acids. Germline lookup yields CDR1 ENHRY and CDR2 SYGVKD. V shed 2 bases and J 0 bases; nucleotides not matched to a gene: 6. As DNA, the CDR3 is TGTGCCATCAGTGAGGCGGGACAGGCGTACTCTGGAAACACCATATATTTT. It translates to CAISEAGQAYSGNTIYF.

The chain employs TRBV10-3 and TRBJ1-2; 7 nucleotides match TRBD1. The V gene's germline CDR1 is ENHRY and CDR2 SYGVKD. The CDR3 runs 14 residues. V lost 0 bases, J lost 4 bases, and 2 bases stayed unmatched. CDR3 sequence (DNA): TGTGCCATCAGTGAGTCGGACAGGCCCTATGGCTACACCTTC. As protein: CAISESDRPYGYTF.

The J gene is TRBJ2-3, the V gene TRBV28; 10 positions agree with TRBD2. V dropped 7 bases and J dropped 9; count of bases not matched to a gene: 16. From germline, CDR1 is MDHEN and CDR2 SYDVKM. There are 16 residues in the CDR3. CDR3 sequence (DNA): TGTGCCAGCACCGACGAGACTAGCGGGCTAATCGACACGCAGTATTTT. Amino acid sequence: CASTDETSGLIDTQYF.

The CDR3 nucleotides are TGTGCCAGCACCCAGGGGATTATGAACACTGAAGCTTTCTTT. It translates to CASTQGIMNTEAFF. This sequence joins TRBV6-5 and TRBJ1-1, with D possibly being TRBD1 (6 bases). There are 14 residues in the CDR3. The germline CDR1 and CDR2 sequences are MNHEY and SVGAGI. Trimming removed 7 bases at V and 0 bases at J, with 12 bases between.

The chain recombines TRBV5-6 with TRBJ2-1, with a possible D match to TRBD1 (6 bases). CDR3 length: 15 amino acids. V was shortened by 7 bases and J by 6 bases, with 20 bases between the two germline ends. Germline values: CDR1 SGHDT, CDR2 YYEEEE. CDR3 amino acids: CASDTLGDMGNEQFF. In DNA form, the CDR3 reads TGTGCCAGCGACACCCTGGGGGACATGGGCAATGAGCAGTTCTTC.

The CDR3 bases are TGTGCCAGTAGTACGGACAGGGGATCTGAAGCTTTCTTT. The encoded protein is CASSTDRGSEAFF. The rearrangement uses TRBV19 and TRBJ1-1; 9 positions agree with TRBD1. Germline V gene data show CDR1 as LNHDA and CDR2 as SQIVND (reference sequence). CDR3 length: 13 amino acids. The ends lost 4 bases at V and 6 bases at J; junction bases unmatched: 3.

This rearrangement joins TRBV30 to TRBJ1-1; D is perhaps TRBD1 (6 bases). CDR1 and CDR2 from the germline V gene are GTSNPN and SVGIG (reference sequence). V was shortened by 8 bases and J by 2 bases, with 15 bases between the two germline ends. The CDR3 loop spans 13 amino acids. The CDR3 DNA follows: TGTGCCCTCGAGGGGGAAGGAAACACTGAAGCTTTCTTT. Its protein is CALEGEGNTEAFF.

The gene calls are TRBV7-2 and TRBJ1-2; a possible D gene is TRBD1 (6 bases). The CDR3 contains 16 residues. V gave up 5 bases and J gave up 0 bases, with 16 bases separating them. Germline CDR1 reads SGHTA; CDR2 reads FQGNSA. Here the CDR3 reads CASSPYRDISNYGYTF. As DNA, the CDR3 is TGTGCCAGCAGCCCGTACCGGGACATTTCTAACTATGGCTACACCTTC.

This chain connects TRBV6-5 to TRBJ1-2; 8 bases are a match to TRBD1. The CDR3 spans 13 residues. V lost 5 bases to trimming and J lost 8 bases; unmatched junction nucleotides: 7. CDR1 is MNHEY and CDR2 is SVGAGI in the germline V gene. The CDR3 bases are TGTGCCAGCAGTCCACGGACAGGGCCCGGCTACACCTTC. Translated, it gives CASSPRTGPGYTF.

The V call is TRBV29-1, the J call TRBJ2-3, with TRBD2 matching 7 bases. Germline-derived CDR1 and CDR2 are SQVTM and ANQGSEA. This CDR3 is 15 amino acids long. The J segment lost 1 base and the V segment lost 4 bases, leaving 8 bases of the junction unmatched. This CDR3 is CSVAVPREGTDTQYF. The CDR3 DNA reads as TGCAGCGTTGCCGTGCCTCGGGAGGGCACAGATACGCAGTATTTT.

The chain joins TRBV6-2 or TRBV6-3 to TRBJ1-1; D call uncertain. This CDR3 is built from 13 residues. V lost 2 bases and J 2 bases, leaving 6 bases between the germline ends. Per germline, CDR1 MNHEY and CDR2 SVGEGT. The CDR3 bases are TGTGCCAGCAGTTACCAGGTTAACACTGAAGCTTTCTTT. Its protein is CASSYQVNTEAFF.

The J gene is TRBJ2-3, the V gene TRBV5-4, with TRBD2 matching 7 bases. The CDR3 spans 16 residues. V shed 0 bases, J shed 6 bases, and the junction held 10 bases outside the gene matches. Germline V gives CDR1 SGHNT, CDR2 YYREEE (reference sequence). The CDR3 DNA reads as TGTGCCAGCAGCTTGGTGAGACTAGCCGAGTCTGATACGCAGTATTTT. This codes for CASSLVRLAESDTQYF.

The J gene is TRBJ2-7, the V gene TRBV5-1, with 11 positions matching TRBD2. The germline V gene has CDR1 SGHRS and CDR2 YFSETQ. Trimming removed 4 bases from V and 7 bases from J; junction bases left unmatched: 7. CDR3 length: 14 residues. Here the CDR3 reads CASSLRLAGSEQYF. CDR3 in DNA: TGCGCCAGCAGCCTTCGACTAGCGGGGTCTGAGCAGTACTTC.